This TCR beta chain was captured by sequencing in a study of control samples from healthy donors and cancer patients. V was trimmed by 3 bases and J by 2 bases, leaving 14 bases between them. There are 15 residues in the CDR3. Looked up from germline, CDR1 is SGHRS and CDR2 is YFSETQ. Sequenced by immunoSEQ multiplex PCR; TCRdb stores in-frame clones only, minus some. The table has approximately 100,000 clones, around nine tenths seen once. This TCR was recovered from a man aged 30 to 39 in good health. Sequencing was performed on blood. The chain carries TRBV5-1 and TRBJ1-1; D unclear. The CDR3 DNA reads TGCGCCAGCAGCTCCATTGCCGGGTCCAACACTGAAGCTTTCTTT. Protein: CASSSIAGSNTEAFF.